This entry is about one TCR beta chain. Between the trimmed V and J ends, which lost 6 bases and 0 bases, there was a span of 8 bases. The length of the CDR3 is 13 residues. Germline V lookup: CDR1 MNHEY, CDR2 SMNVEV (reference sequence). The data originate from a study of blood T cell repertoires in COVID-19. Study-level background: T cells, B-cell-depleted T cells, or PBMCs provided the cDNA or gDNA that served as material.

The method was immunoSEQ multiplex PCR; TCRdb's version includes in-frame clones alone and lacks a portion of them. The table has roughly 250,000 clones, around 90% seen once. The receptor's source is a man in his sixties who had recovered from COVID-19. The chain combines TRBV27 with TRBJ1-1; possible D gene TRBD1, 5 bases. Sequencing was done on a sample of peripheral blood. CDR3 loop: CASRTGMNTEAFF. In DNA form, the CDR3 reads TGTGCCAGCAGAACAGGCATGAACACTGAAGCTTTCTTT.